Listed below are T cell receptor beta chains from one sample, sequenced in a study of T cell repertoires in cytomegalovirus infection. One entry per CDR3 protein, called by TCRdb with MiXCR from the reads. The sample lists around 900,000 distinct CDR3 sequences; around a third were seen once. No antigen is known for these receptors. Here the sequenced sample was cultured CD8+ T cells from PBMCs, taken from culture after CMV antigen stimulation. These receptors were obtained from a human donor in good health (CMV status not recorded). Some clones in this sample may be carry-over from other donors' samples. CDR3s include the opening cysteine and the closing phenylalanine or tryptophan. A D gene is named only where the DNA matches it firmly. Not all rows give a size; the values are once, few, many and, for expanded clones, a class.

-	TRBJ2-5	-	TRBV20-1	CSARDRTGHRSRETQYF	TGCAGTGCTAGAGATAGGACGGGACACCGGTCGAGGGAGACCCAGTACTTC
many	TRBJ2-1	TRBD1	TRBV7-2	CASSLDRGDYNEQFF	TGTGCCAGCAGCTTGGACAGGGGCGATTACAATGAGCAGTTCTTC
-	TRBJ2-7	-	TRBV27	CASGSQNYEQYF	TGTGCCAGCGGAAGCCAAAACTACGAGCAGTACTTC
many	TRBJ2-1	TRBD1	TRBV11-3	CASSRQGNEQFF	TGTGCCAGCAGCAGACAGGGGAATGAGCAGTTCTTC
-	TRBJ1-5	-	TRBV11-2	CASSLDYESNQPQHF	TGTGCCAGCAGCTTAGATTATGAAAGCAATCAGCCCCAGCATTTT
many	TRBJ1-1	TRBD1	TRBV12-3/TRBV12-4	CASSFQTGDGPGMNTEAFF	TGTGCCAGCAGTTTCCAGACAGGGGACGGACCCGGAATGAACACTGAAGCTTTCTTT
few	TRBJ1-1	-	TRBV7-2	CASSLGWGGLDTEAFF	TGTGCCAGCAGCTTAGGATGGGGGGGGTTAGACACTGAAGCTTTCTTT
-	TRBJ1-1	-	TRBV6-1	CASSYTMWGPSTEAFF	TGTGCCAGCAGTTACACAATGTGGGGCCCGAGCACTGAAGCTTTCTTT
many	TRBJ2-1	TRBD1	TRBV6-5	CASSYSEQGNYNEQFF	TGTGCCAGCAGTTACTCGGAACAGGGGAACTACAATGAGCAGTTCTTC
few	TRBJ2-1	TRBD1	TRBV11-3	CASSSDRRKEQFF	TGTGCCAGCAGCTCGGACAGGCGAAAGGAGCAGTTCTTC
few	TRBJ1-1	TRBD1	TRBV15	CATSRGTGWDTEAFF	TGTGCCACCAGCAGAGGGACAGGGTGGGACACTGAAGCTTTCTTT
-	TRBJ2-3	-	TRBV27	CASSLSRALVADTQYF	TGTGCCAGCAGTTTATCACGGGCCCTGGTAGCAGATACGCAGTATTTT
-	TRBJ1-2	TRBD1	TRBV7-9	CGSSLGGPYGYTF	TGTGGCAGCAGCCTAGGGGGCCCCTATGGCTACACCTTC
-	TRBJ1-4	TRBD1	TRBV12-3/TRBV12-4	CASSDEGAWEKLFF	TGTGCCAGCAGCGATGAGGGGGCGTGGGAAAAACTGTTTTTT
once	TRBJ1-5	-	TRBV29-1	CSVGMSDSNQPQHF	TGCAGCGTTGGGATGTCGGATAGCAATCAGCCCCAGCATTTT
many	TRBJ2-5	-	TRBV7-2	CASSLDTESQETQYF	TGTGCCAGCAGCTTAGATACAGAATCCCAAGAGACCCAGTACTTC
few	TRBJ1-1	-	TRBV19	CASALGQANTEAFF	TGTGCCAGTGCCCTCGGGCAGGCAAACACTGAAGCTTTCTTT
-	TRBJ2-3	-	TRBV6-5	CASSYDMTWGTDTQYF	TGTGCCAGCAGTTACGATATGACGTGGGGTACAGATACGCAGTATTTT
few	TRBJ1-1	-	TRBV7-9	CASSSTGSLEAFF	TGTGCCAGCAGCTCTACAGGGTCACTTGAAGCTTTCTTT
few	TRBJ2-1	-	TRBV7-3	CASSFGDTGYNEQFF	TGTGCCAGCAGCTTTGGGGATACAGGGTACAATGAGCAGTTCTTC
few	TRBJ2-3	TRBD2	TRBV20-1	CSATLAEGRDTQYF	TGCAGTGCTACACTAGCGGAGGGGCGAGATACGCAGTATTTT
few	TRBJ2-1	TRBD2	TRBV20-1	CSARGPGLVYNEQFF	TGCAGTGCTAGAGGACCGGGACTAGTTTACAATGAGCAGTTCTTC
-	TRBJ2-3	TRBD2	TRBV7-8	CASSWTSGAVDTQYF	TGTGCCAGCAGCTGGACTAGCGGGGCGGTAGATACGCAGTATTTT
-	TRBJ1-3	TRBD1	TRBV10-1	CASSESGQGYTIYF	TGCGCCAGCAGTGAGTCAGGACAGGGGTACACCATATATTTT
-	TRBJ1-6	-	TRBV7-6	CASSSPLGVGSPLHF	TGTGCCAGCAGCTCCCCCCTGGGAGTAGGCTCACCCCTCCACTTT
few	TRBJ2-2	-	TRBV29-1	CSVNFYPEGDTGELFF	TGCAGCGTGAATTTTTACCCCGAAGGGGATACCGGGGAGCTGTTTTTT
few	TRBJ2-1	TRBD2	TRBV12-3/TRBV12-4	CASSWVAGGFSEQFF	TGTGCCAGCAGTTGGGTAGCGGGGGGGTTTAGTGAGCAGTTCTTC
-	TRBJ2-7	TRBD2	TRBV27	CASARDRGGYEQYF	TGTGCCAGCGCCCGGGACCGCGGGGGGTACGAGCAGTACTTC
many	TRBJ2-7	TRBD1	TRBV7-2	CASSEPGQGFYEQYF	TGTGCCAGCAGCGAACCGGGACAGGGGTTTTACGAGCAGTACTTC
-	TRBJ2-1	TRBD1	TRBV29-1	CSGQGEPNNNEQFF	TGCAGCGGCCAGGGGGAACCAAATAACAATGAGCAGTTCTTC
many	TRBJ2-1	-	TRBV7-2	CASSFRKGEQFF	TGTGCCAGCAGCTTTAGAAAAGGTGAGCAGTTCTTC
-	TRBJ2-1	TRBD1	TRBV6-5	CASSPQGARVDEQFF	TGTGCCAGCAGTCCCCAGGGGGCGCGGGTGGATGAGCAGTTCTTC
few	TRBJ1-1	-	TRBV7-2	CASSRRTTEAFF	TGTGCCAGCAGTAGGAGGACCACTGAAGCTTTCTTT
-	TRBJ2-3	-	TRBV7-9	CASSLAEGLSVTDTQYF	TGTGCCAGCAGCTTAGCGGAGGGGCTGTCGGTTACAGATACGCAGTATTTT
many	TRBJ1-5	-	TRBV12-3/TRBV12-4	CASSLDPLLNQPQHF	TGTGCCAGCAGTTTAGACCCCCTGTTGAATCAGCCCCAGCATTTT
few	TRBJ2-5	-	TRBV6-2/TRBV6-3	CASSLDTQSETQYF	TGTGCCAGCAGCCTTGACACACAATCGGAGACCCAGTACTTC
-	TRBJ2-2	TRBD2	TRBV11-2	CASSFSGGAIRELFF	TGTGCCAGCAGCTTTAGCGGGGGGGCGATCAGGGAGCTGTTTTTT
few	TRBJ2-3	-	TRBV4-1	CASSHRLVADTQYF	TGTGCCAGCAGCCACCGACTAGTCGCAGATACGCAGTATTTT
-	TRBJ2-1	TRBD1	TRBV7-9	CASAYRGQDHEQFF	TGTGCCTCCGCCTACAGGGGTCAGGATCATGAGCAGTTCTTC
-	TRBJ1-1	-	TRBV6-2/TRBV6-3	CASSYPAYNTEAFF	TGTGCCAGCAGTTACCCAGCATATAACACTGAAGCTTTCTTT
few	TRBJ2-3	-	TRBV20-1	CSARDLKAVRTDTQYF	TGCAGTGCTAGAGATCTGAAAGCTGTGAGGACAGATACGCAGTATTTT
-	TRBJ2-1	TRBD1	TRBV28	CASSLKSGGMNNEQFF	TGTGCCAGCAGTTTAAAGTCAGGGGGCATGAACAATGAGCAGTTCTTC
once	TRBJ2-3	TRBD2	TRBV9	CASSPPGTSGVDTQYF	TGTGCCAGCAGCCCCCCCGGGACTAGCGGGGTAGATACGCAGTATTTT
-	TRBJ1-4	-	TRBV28	CASISPQSTNEKLFF	TGTGCCAGCATCAGTCCCCAGTCAACTAATGAAAAACTGTTTTTT
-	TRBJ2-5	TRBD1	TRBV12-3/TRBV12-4	CASSSPRQGDWLGETQYF	TGTGCCAGCAGTTCTCCGCGACAGGGAGATTGGTTAGGAGAGACCCAGTACTTC
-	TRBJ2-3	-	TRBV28	CASSLSPTAPPYF	TGTGCCAGCAGTTTATCCCCTACAGCCCCCCCGTATTTT
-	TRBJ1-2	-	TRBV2	CASQDSFYGYTF	TGTGCCAGCCAGGACAGTTTCTATGGCTACACCTTC
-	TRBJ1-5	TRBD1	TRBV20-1	CSAAGTAYSNQPQHF	TGCAGTGCGGCCGGGACAGCTTATAGCAATCAGCCCCAGCATTTT
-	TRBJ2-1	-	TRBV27	CASNKPRGEQFF	TGTGCCAGCAATAAACCTCGGGGTGAGCAGTTCTTC
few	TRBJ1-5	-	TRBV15	CATSRKGFQPQHF	TGTGCCACCAGCAGAAAAGGGTTTCAGCCCCAGCATTTT
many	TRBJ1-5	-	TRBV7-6	CASSLEAGLVAQPQHF	TGTGCCAGCAGCTTAGAGGCGGGCCTTGTGGCTCAGCCCCAGCATTTT